The next 23 T cell receptor beta chains were all read from a single sample in a study of control samples from healthy donors and cancer patients. Sequenced by immunoSEQ multiplex PCR; TCRdb stores in-frame clones only, minus some. The sample lists tens of thousands of clones; roughly 90% were seen once. The sample was blood. These receptors were collected from a man between 45 and 60 years old in good health.

The chain recombines TRBV2 with TRBJ2-5; D is unclear. The CDR3 runs to 10 residues. Germline V gene data show CDR1 as SNHLY and CDR2 as FYNNEI. Trimming took off 9 bases at V and 4 bases at J, with 6 bases between the two ends. CDR3 amino acids: CASKGETQYF. The CDR3 nucleotides are TGTGCCAGTAAGGGAGAGACCCAGTACTTC.

The gene calls are TRBV6-5 and TRBJ2-7, with D uncertain. Trimming cost V 0 bases and J 3 bases, with 9 bases left between them. The CDR3 is 14 residues long. Germline CDR1 MNHEY, CDR2 SVGAGI. The CDR3 sequence is CASSYSNGNYEQYF. In DNA, the CDR3 is TGTGCCAGCAGTTACTCTAACGGAAACTACGAGCAGTACTTC.

The V and J genes are TRBV7-8 and TRBJ2-7; TRBD1 matches 10 bases. The germline V gene has CDR1 SGHVS and CDR2 FQNEAQ. J gave up 0 bases and V 5 bases, and 4 bases lay outside the gene matches. CDR3 length: 15 residues. This CDR3 is CASSTGTGDSYEQYF. For the CDR3, the DNA is TGTGCCAGCAGCACCGGGACAGGGGACTCCTACGAGCAGTACTTC.

Comment on this clone: One junction end disagrees with the germline gene, perhaps due to a read error. The chain couples TRBV5-4 to TRBJ1-2, with TRBD1 as a possible D gene (5 bases). The CDR3 is 16 residues long. Germline loops: CDR1 SGHNT, CDR2 YYREEE (reference sequence). For the CDR3, the DNA is TGTGCCAGCAGCTTGGGGGCCAGGGTCGAAAACTATGGCCACACCTTC. Translating it yields CASSLGARVENYGHTF. Full variable domain (outside the CDR3, taken from reference TRBV5-4 and TRBJ1-2): ETGVTQSPTHLIKTRGQQVTLRCSSQSGHNTVSWYQQALGQGPQFIFQYYREEENGRGNFPPRFSGLQFPNYSSELNVNALELDDSALYLCASSLGARVENYGHTFGSGTRLTVV.

The V and J genes are TRBV6-5 and TRBJ2-3; 9 bases fit TRBD1. The CDR3 is 15 residues long. With 6 bases clipped from V and 4 bases from J, the junction kept 8 bases outside the gene matches. Germline V CDR1 and CDR2: MNHEY, SVGAGI. CDR3 loop: CASRPGTGKADTQYF. In DNA, the CDR3 is TGTGCCAGCAGGCCCGGGACAGGGAAGGCAGATACGCAGTATTTT.

The genes are TRBV30 and TRBJ1-6; no reliable D call. This CDR3 has 11 residues. Germline V gives CDR1 GTSNPN, CDR2 SVGIG (reference sequence). With 4 bases removed from V and 7 bases from J, the gap between germline ends came to 5 bases. The CDR3 region has the DNA TGTGCCTGGACAGCGAATTCACCCCTCCACTTT. This gives the protein CAWTANSPLHF.

The table lists this clone with a count of one. The chain carries TRBV2 and TRBJ2-5; 13 nucleotides match TRBD2. This CDR3 is built from 15 residues. Germline V lookup: CDR1 SNHLY, CDR2 FYNNEI. With 4 bases clipped from V and 5 bases from J, the junction kept 4 bases outside the gene matches. In DNA, the CDR3 is TGTGCCAGCAGTGTACTAGCGGGGGGGCGTGAGACCCAGTACTTC. Its translation is CASSVLAGGRETQYF.

The rearrangement uses TRBV6-5 and TRBJ2-1; D is tentatively TRBD1 or TRBD2 (5 bases each). Germline V CDR1 and CDR2: MNHEY, SVGAGI. Trimming cost V 2 bases and J 4 bases, with 12 bases left between them. The CDR3 runs to 15 residues. CDR3 sequence (DNA): TGTGCCAGCAGTTACGAGGGGATTCGGTACAATGAGCAGTTCTTC. Amino acid sequence: CASSYEGIRYNEQFF.

V gene TRBV20-1 combines with J gene TRBJ2-5; 7 bases agree with TRBD2. CDR1 is DFQATT, CDR2 SNEGSKA, per germline (reference sequence). The CDR3 runs to 12 residues. After removal of 3 bases from V and 4 bases from J, the junction contained 2 bases not matched to a gene. CDR3 loop: CSASSGGETQYF. The CDR3, as DNA: TGCAGTGCTAGTTCGGGGGGAGAGACCCAGTACTTC.

The rearrangement uses TRBV5-1 and TRBJ1-3; 9 nucleotides match TRBD1. CDR1 and CDR2 from the germline V gene are SGHRS and YFSETQ. The CDR3 extends over 16 amino acids. Trimming cost V 4 bases and J 0 bases; bases outside gene matches: 5. CDR3 coding DNA: TGCGCCAGCAGCCAAGGGACAGGGCTCTCTGGAAACACCATATATTTT. Protein: CASSQGTGLSGNTIYF.

This clone was detected only once. The V gene is TRBV7-2, the J gene TRBJ2-6; D is unclear. The CDR3 extends over 15 amino acids. The V end was cut by 5 bases, the J end by 4 bases, with 12 bases between. The germline V gene encodes CDR1 SGHTA and CDR2 FQGNSA. CDR3 coding DNA: TGTGCCAGCAGCCACTTTATCCAGGGGGCCAACGTCCTGACTTTC. Translated, it gives CASSHFIQGANVLTF.

The gene calls are TRBV2 and TRBJ1-1, with a weak D call TRBD1 (5 bases). This CDR3 is 18 amino acids long. From germline, CDR1 is SNHLY and CDR2 FYNNEI. V was clipped by 0 bases and J by 4 bases, with 21 bases between them. The CDR3 sequence: CASSEALGGALQGTEAFF. CDR3 coding DNA: TGTGCCAGCAGTGAAGCGCTCGGCGGGGCGCTACAAGGCACTGAAGCTTTCTTT.

The chain links TRBV5-4 to TRBJ2-7; unclear D gene. Trimming left V 0 bases short and J 5 bases short, with 15 bases between. Per germline, CDR1 SGHNT and CDR2 YYREEE (reference sequence). The CDR3 has 15 residues. CDR3 coding DNA: TGTGCCAGCAGCTTGGACCCACCGGTGGTTGACGAGCAGTACTTC. Translation gives CASSLDPPVVDEQYF.

This chain uses TRBV3-1 (or the pseudogene TRBV3-2) with TRBJ1-1, with D possibly TRBD1 on 6 matching bases. The CDR3 runs 12 residues. Per the germline V gene, CDR1 is LGHDT and CDR2 is YNNKEL (reference sequence). Deletions cut 4 bases from V and 4 bases from J, with 7 bases between. DNA for the CDR3: TGTGCCAGCAGCCCGGGGGCCACTGAAGCTTTCTTT. This translates into CASSPGATEAFF.

The chain carries TRBV21-1 and TRBJ1-4; TRBD1, the table's D call, was not compared with the DNA. TRBV21-1 is designated a pseudogene. The CDR3 sequence is 11 residues long. The CDR3 spells CASSPGEKLFF. Here the CDR3 DNA reads TGTGCCAGCAGCCCAGGTGAAAAACTGTTTTTT.

The rearrangement joins TRBV2 to TRBJ2-3; possibly TRBD2 for D (7 bases). The CDR3 has 15 residues. Between the trimmed V and J ends, which lost 2 bases and 1 base, there was a span of 10 bases. Germline assignment: CDR1 SNHLY and CDR2 FYNNEI. The CDR3 nucleotides read TGTGCCAGCAGTGAAAGGGGGGGAGGCACAGATACGCAGTATTTT. Protein product: CASSERGGGTDTQYF.

This chain joins TRBV29-1 and TRBJ1-2; D is unresolved. CDR1 SQVTM and CDR2 ANQGSEA come from the germline V gene. The CDR3 totals 12 residues. Trimming took 6 bases from V and 0 from J, leaving 8 bases between them. The CDR3 loop is CSVAVSNYGYTF. DNA of the CDR3: TGCAGCGTCGCGGTTTCTAACTATGGCTACACCTTC.

The table lists this clone with a few counts. V is TRBV9 and J is TRBJ2-2, with 8 bases that match TRBD2. The CDR3 covers 16 residues. V was pared by 2 bases and J by 5 bases, with 8 bases of the junction left unmatched. The germline CDR1 and CDR2 sequences are SGDLS and YYNGEE. DNA for the CDR3: TGTGCCAGCAGCGTGACCTCGGGGGGGAGGACCGGGGAGCTGTTTTTT. Protein product: CASSVTSGGRTGELFF.

The chain recombines TRBV3-1 (or the pseudogene TRBV3-2) with TRBJ1-6; D perhaps matches TRBD1 (6 bases). Trimming stripped 3 bases from V and 8 bases from J, with 17 bases between. CDR1 is LGHDT, CDR2 YNNKEL, per germline (reference sequence). This CDR3 contains 16 residues. CDR3 amino acids: CASSQAGVRGYSPLHF. The DNA for the CDR3 is TGTGCCAGCAGCCAGGCGGGGGTCAGGGGATATTCACCCCTCCACTTT.

The chain joins TRBV4-1 to TRBJ1-2, with 9 bases that match TRBD1. J was trimmed by 4 bases and V by 6 bases; bases with no gene match: 6. The CDR3 consists of 14 residues. Germline-derived CDR1 and CDR2 are MGHRA and YSYEKL. CDR3 sequence (DNA): TGCGCCAGCAGGGGGACAGGGTCGCGCTATGGCTACACCTTC. Amino acid sequence: CASRGTGSRYGYTF.

This chain connects TRBV19 to TRBJ1-1; no clear D. Trimming took 3 bases from V and 1 from J, leaving 6 bases between them. The CDR3 is 13 residues long. Germline CDR1 and CDR2: LNHDA and SQIVND (reference sequence). This chain's CDR3 is CASSIFRNTEAFF. In DNA, the CDR3 is TGTGCCAGTAGTATCTTTCGGAACACTGAAGCTTTCTTT. The entire variable domain, with the rest obtained from reference TRBV19 and TRBJ1-1, is as follows: DGGITQSPKYLFRKEGQNVTLSCEQNLNHDAMYWYRQDPGQGLRLIYYSQIVNDFQKGDIAEGYSVSREKKESFPLTVTSAQKNPTAFYLCASSIFRNTEAFFGQGTRLTVV.

This clone was counted a single time. J is TRBJ1-2 and V is TRBV19, with D possibly matching TRBD1 (5 bases). This CDR3 contains 15 residues. Germline V gene data show CDR1 as LNHDA and CDR2 as SQIVND (reference sequence). The V end lost 5 bases, the J end lost 2 bases, and 15 bases lay between the germline ends. The chain's CDR3 is CASSEAGPRNYGYTF. DNA for the CDR3: TGTGCCAGTAGTGAAGCAGGGCCCCGAAACTATGGCTACACCTTC.

The V call is TRBV27, the J call TRBJ1-5, with TRBD1 matching over 8 bases. This CDR3 spans 14 amino acids. Per germline, CDR1 MNHEY and CDR2 SMNVEV (reference sequence). Trimming cost V 5 bases and J 3 bases; bases outside gene matches: 3. CDR3 sequence reads: CASSGQGYNQPQHF. CDR3 nucleotide sequence: TGTGCCAGCAGTGGACAGGGCTACAATCAGCCCCAGCATTTT.